Listed below are T cell receptor beta chains from one sample, sequenced in a study of blood T cell repertoires in COVID-19. TCRdb's table, derived via immunoSEQ multiplex PCR, lists solely in-frame clones and lacks some. The sample contains 350,000 to 450,000 clones, around 85% of which appear only once. Sequences were obtained from peripheral blood. The receptors stem from a young woman with acute or convalescent COVID-19. The CDR3 runs from the conserved cysteine through the conserved F or W. A D gene is named only where the DNA matches it firmly. Expanded clones are given a class, and other clones once, few, many or no size at all.

-,TRBJ2-1,TRBV5-4,TRBD1,CASSLEQGDEQFF,TGTGCCAGCAGCTTGGAGCAGGGGGATGAGCAGTTCTTC
once,TRBJ1-5,TRBV19,-,CASSTPSTGFYQPQHF,TGTGCCAGTAGCACCCCGAGTACAGGGTTCTATCAGCCCCAGCATTTT
-,TRBJ2-7,TRBV20-1,TRBD2,CSASFSGKKSYEQYF,TGCAGTGCTAGTTTTAGCGGGAAGAAATCCTACGAGCAGTACTTC
-,TRBJ1-2,TRBV29-1,-,CSVELASGVGYTF,TGCAGCGTTGAATTAGCCTCCGGCGTTGGCTACACCTTC
-,TRBJ1-1,TRBV19,-,CASSISQGEKNTEAFF,TGTGCCAGTAGTATAAGCCAGGGCGAGAAGAACACTGAAGCTTTCTTT
-,TRBJ1-5,TRBV6-5,-,CASTPVGGADQPQHF,TGTGCCAGCACCCCGGTGGGGGGGGCCGACCAGCCCCAGCATTTT
-,TRBJ2-7,TRBV6-6,TRBD2,CASSFGLAGGSYEQYF,TGTGCCAGCAGTTTCGGACTAGCGGGAGGCTCCTACGAGCAGTACTTC
-,TRBJ1-1,TRBV9,TRBD1,CASSPTGGANTEAFF,TGTGCCAGCAGCCCCACAGGGGGCGCGAACACTGAAGCTTTCTTT
many,TRBJ2-3,TRBV4-1,TRBD1,CASSQQDRGLDTQYF,TGCGCCAGCAGCCAGCAGGACAGGGGGCTAGATACGCAGTATTTT
-,TRBJ1-3,TRBV28,TRBD1,CASSPALTGSGNTIYF,TGTGCCAGCAGCCCGGCCTTGACAGGGTCTGGAAACACCATATATTTT
-,TRBJ2-5,TRBV3-1/TRBV3-2,-,CASSLREFQETQYF,TGTGCCAGCAGCCTCCGGGAGTTTCAAGAGACCCAGTACTTC
once,TRBJ1-1,TRBV2,-,CASSGELATEAFF,TGTGCCAGCTCAGGGGAGTTGGCCACTGAAGCTTTCTTT
-,TRBJ2-1,TRBV28,-,CASSPRDSKWDNEQFF,TGTGCCAGCAGTCCCCGGGACTCTAAATGGGACAATGAGCAGTTCTTC
-,TRBJ2-1,TRBV11-2,-,CASSFRVGGPLDEQFF,TGTGCCAGCAGCTTTAGAGTCGGCGGGCCTTTGGATGAGCAGTTCTTC
-,TRBJ2-1,TRBV4-2,TRBD2,CASSQDSGPSGGGYNEQFF,TGTGCCAGCAGCCAAGATAGCGGGCCTAGCGGGGGAGGTTACAATGAGCAGTTCTTC
-,TRBJ1-1,TRBV28,TRBD1,CASSPRTGKGSNTEAFF,TGTGCCAGCAGCCCTCGGACAGGGAAAGGGTCGAACACTGAAGCTTTCTTT